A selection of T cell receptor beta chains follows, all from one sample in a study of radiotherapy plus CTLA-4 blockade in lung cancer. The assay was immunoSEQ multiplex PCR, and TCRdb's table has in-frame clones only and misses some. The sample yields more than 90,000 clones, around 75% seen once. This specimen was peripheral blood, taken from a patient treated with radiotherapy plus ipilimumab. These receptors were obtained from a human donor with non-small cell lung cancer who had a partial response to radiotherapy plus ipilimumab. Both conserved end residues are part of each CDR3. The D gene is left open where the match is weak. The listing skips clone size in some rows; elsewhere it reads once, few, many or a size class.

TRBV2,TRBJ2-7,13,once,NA,TGTGCCAGCAGTGACAGGGCGAATAGCGGGCAGTACTTC,CASSDRANSGQYF
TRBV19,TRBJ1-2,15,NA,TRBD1,TGTGCCAGTAGTATCCGGGACAGGGAAGTGTATGGCTACACCTTC,CASSIRDREVYGYTF
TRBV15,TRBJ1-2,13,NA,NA,TGTGCCACCAGCAGAGCAGGGAAGGGGGGCTACACCTTC,CATSRAGKGGYTF
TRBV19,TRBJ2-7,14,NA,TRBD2,TGTGCCAGTAGACCCGGACTAGCGGGCTACGAGCAGTACTTC,CASRPGLAGYEQYF
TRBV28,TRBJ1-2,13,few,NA,TGTGCCAGCCTAAGGACAGTGAACTATGGCTACACCTTC,CASLRTVNYGYTF
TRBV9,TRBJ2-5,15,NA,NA,TGTGCCAGCAGCGTAGCCCCAGGGGAGGGAGAGACCCAGTACTTC,CASSVAPGEGETQYF
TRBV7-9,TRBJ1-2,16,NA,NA,TGTGCCAGCAGCGCCCATGGTGGGACACCTCGGCGGGGCTACACCTTC,CASSAHGGTPRRGYTF
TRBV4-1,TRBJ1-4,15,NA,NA,TGCGCCGGCAGCCAAGAGGGGTGGAGGAATGAAAAACTGTTTTTT,CAGSQEGWRNEKLFF
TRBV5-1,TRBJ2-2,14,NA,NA,TGCGCCAGCAGCTTGGGGCAAAACACCGGGGAGCTGTTTTTT,CASSLGQNTGELFF
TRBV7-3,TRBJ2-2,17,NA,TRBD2,TGTGCCAGCAGCTCCCCGGGACTAGCGGGATGGTCCGGGGAGCTGTTTTTT,CASSSPGLAGWSGELFF
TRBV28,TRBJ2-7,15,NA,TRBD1,TGTGCCAGCAGCCCCTGGGTACAGGGGGCAGGTGAGCAGTACTTC,CASSPWVQGAGEQYF
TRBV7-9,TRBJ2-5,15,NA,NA,TGTGCCAGCAGCTTAGCTGGCGTGGGGGGTGAGACCCAGTACTTC,CASSLAGVGGETQYF
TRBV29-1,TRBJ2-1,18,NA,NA,TGCAGCTTCAAGTGGGGCAGGACAGGATTCGGGGGCAACAATGAGCAGTTCTTC,CSFKWGRTGFGGNNEQFF
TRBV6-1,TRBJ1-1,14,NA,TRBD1,TGTGCCAGCAGCGATCCGGGACAGGGTACTGAAGCTTTCTTT,CASSDPGQGTEAFF
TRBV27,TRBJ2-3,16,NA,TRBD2,TGTGCCAGCAGTTCCAGACTTAGCGGGAGGGCAGATACGCAGTATTTT,CASSSRLSGRADTQYF
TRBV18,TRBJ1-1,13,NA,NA,TGTGCCAGCTCACCCCGGAGGGACACTGAAGCTTTCTTT,CASSPRRDTEAFF
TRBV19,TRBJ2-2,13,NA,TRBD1,TGTGCCACCCGGGTAGGGGGCCGCGGGGAGCTGTTTTTT,CATRVGGRGELFF
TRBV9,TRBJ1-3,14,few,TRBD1,TGTGCCAGCAGCGTAACCGACAGGGGGAACACCATATATTTT,CASSVTDRGNTIYF
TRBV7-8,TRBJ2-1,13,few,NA,TGTGCCAGCAGCTTAGGAGACACGTATGAGCAGTTCTTC,CASSLGDTYEQFF
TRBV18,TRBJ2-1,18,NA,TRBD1,TGTGCCAGCTCACGGGGACAGGGTAGCGGAGATTCCTACAATGAGCAGTTCTTC,CASSRGQGSGDSYNEQFF
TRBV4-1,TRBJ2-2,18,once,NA,TGCGCCAGCAGCCAAATGGGTGGGGCCTCTGGGGCCACCGGGGAGCTGTTTTTT,CASSQMGGASGATGELFF
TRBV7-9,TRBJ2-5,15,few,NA,TGTGCCAGCAGCCGACAGGGAGGTTCCCAAGAGACCCAGTACTTC,CASSRQGGSQETQYF
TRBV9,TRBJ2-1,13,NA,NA,TGTGCCAGCAGCGTACAGTACAACAATGAGCAGTTCTTC,CASSVQYNNEQFF
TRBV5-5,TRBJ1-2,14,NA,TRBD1,TGTGCCAGCCGCGGGACAGGGAATAACTATGGCTACACCTTC,CASRGTGNNYGYTF
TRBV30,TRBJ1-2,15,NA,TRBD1,TGTGCCTGGAGGGGGACAGGGCGAACTCACTATGGCTACACCTTC,CAWRGTGRTHYGYTF